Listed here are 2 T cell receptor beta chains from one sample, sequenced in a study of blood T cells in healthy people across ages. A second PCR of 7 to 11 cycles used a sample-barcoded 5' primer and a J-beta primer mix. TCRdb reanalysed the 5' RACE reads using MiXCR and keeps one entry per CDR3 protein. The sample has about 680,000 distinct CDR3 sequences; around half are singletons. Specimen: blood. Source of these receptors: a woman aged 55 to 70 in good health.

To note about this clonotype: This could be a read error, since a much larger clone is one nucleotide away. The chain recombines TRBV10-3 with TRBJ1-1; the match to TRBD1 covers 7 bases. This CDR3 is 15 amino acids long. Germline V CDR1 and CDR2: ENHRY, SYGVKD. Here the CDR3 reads CAISRTGTVNAEAFF. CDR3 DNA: TGTGCCATCAGCCGAACCGGGACAGTGAACGCTGAAGCTTTCTTT.

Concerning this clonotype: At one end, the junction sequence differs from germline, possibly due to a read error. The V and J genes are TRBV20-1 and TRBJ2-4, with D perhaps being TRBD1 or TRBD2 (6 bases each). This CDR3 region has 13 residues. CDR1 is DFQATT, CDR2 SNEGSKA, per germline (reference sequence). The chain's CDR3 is CCASDRGRNIQYF. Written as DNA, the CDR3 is TGCTGTGCTTCGGACAGAGGGAGGAACATTCAGTACTTC.